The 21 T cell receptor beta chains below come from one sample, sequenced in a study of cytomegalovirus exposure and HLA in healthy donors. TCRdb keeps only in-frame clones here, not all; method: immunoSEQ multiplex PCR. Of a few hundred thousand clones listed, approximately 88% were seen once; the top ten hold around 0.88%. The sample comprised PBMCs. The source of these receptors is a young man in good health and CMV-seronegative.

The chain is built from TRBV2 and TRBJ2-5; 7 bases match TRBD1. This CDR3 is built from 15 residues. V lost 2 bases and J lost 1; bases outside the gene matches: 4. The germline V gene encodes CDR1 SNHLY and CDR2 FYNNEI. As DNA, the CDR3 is TGTGCCAGCAGTGAATACAGGGGTGCCCAAGAGACCCAGTACTTC. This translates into CASSEYRGAQETQYF.

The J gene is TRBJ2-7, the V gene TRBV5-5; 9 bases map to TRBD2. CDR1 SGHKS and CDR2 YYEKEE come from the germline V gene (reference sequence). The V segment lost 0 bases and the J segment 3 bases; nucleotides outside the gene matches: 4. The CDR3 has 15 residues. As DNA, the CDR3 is TGTGCCAGCAGCTTGGCGACTAGCGGATTCTACGAGCAGTACTTC. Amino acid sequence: CASSLATSGFYEQYF.

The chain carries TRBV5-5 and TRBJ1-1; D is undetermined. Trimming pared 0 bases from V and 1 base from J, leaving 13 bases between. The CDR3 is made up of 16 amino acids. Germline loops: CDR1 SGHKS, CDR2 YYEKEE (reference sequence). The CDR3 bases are TGTGCCAGCAGCTTGGGTCCGAACTTCAAGAACACTGAAGCTTTCTTT. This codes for CASSLGPNFKNTEAFF.

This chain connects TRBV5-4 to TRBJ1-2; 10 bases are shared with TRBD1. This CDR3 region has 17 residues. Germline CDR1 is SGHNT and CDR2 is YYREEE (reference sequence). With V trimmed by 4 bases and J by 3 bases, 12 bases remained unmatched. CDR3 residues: CASSLIYAGTGDYGYTF. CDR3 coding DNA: TGTGCCAGCAGCCTGATATACGCCGGGACAGGGGACTATGGCTACACCTTC.

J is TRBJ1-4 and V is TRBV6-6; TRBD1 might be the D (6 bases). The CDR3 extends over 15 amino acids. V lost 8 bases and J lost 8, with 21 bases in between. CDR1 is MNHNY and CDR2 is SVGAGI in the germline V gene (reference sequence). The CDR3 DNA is TGTGCCAGCTTCCAAGTGGGGGCCGGTGGGGAAAAACTGTTTTTT. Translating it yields CASFQVGAGGEKLFF.

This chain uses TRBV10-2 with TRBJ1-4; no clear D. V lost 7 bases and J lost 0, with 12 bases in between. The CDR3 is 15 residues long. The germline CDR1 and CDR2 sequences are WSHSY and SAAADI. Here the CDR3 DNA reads TGCGCCAGCACCATATCCGAGGCAACTAATGAAAAACTGTTTTTT. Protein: CASTISEATNEKLFF.

The CDR3 spells CASSDSGPQSGYTF. The DNA of the CDR3 is TGCGCCAGCAGTGACTCAGGCCCTCAGAGTGGCTACACCTTC. V gene TRBV10-2 combines with J gene TRBJ1-2; D not certain. CDR1 is WSHSY, CDR2 SAAADI, per germline. This CDR3 is 14 amino acids long. V was trimmed by 3 bases and J by 7 bases, leaving 15 bases between them.

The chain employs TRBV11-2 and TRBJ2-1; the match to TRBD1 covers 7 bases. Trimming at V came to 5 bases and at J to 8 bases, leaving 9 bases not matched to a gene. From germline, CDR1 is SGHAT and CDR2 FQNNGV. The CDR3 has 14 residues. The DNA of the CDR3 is TGTGCCAGCAGCCACCAGACAGGGACCCATGAGCAGTTCTTC. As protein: CASSHQTGTHEQFF.

The CDR3 sequence is CASRGEQGSNQPQHF. The CDR3 DNA sequence: TGTGCCAGCAGAGGTGAACAGGGTAGCAATCAGCCCCAGCATTTT. The chain employs TRBV2 and TRBJ1-5; a weak D match, TRBD1 (6 bases). In germline, CDR1 is SNHLY, CDR2 FYNNEI. The CDR3 is 15 amino acids. Trimming took off 6 bases at V and 0 bases at J, with 12 bases between the two ends.

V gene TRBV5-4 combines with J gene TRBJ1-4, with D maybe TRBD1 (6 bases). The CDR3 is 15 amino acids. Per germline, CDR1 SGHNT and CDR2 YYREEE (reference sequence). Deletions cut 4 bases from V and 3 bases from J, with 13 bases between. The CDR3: CASSLREGANEKLFF. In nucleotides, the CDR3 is TGTGCCAGCAGCCTCAGGGAGGGGGCTAATGAAAAACTGTTTTTT.

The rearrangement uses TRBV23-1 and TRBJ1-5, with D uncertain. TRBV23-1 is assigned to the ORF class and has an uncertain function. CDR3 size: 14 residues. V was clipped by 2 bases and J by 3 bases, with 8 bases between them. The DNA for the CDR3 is TGCGCCAGCAGTCAACATCGGGACAATCAGCCCCAGCATTTT. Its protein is CASSQHRDNQPQHF.

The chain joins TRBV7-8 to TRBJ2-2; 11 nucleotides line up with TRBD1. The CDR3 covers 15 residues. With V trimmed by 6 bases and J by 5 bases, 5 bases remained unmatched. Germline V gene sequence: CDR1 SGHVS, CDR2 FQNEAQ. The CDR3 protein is CASSSGTGGTGELFF. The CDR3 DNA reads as TGTGCCAGCAGTTCCGGGACAGGGGGTACCGGGGAGCTGTTTTTT.

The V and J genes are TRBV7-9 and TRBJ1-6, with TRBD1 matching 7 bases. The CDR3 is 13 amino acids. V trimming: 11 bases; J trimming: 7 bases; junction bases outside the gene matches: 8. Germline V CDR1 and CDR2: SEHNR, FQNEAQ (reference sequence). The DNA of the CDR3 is TGTGCCGGAAGGAAGGGGGCGAATTCACCCCTCCACTTT. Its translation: CAGRKGANSPLHF.

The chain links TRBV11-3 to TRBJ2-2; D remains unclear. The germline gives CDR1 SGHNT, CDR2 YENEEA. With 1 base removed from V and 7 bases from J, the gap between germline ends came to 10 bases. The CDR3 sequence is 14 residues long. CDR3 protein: CASSLGLVGGELFF. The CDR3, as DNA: TGTGCCAGCAGCTTAGGTCTAGTAGGCGGGGAGCTGTTTTTT. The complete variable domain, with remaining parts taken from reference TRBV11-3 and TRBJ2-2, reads EAGVVQSPRYKIIEKKQPVAFWCNPISGHNTLYWYLQNLGQGPELLIRYENEEAVDDSQLPKDRFSAERLKGVDSTLKIQPAELGDSAVYLCASSLGLVGGELFFGEGSRLTVL.

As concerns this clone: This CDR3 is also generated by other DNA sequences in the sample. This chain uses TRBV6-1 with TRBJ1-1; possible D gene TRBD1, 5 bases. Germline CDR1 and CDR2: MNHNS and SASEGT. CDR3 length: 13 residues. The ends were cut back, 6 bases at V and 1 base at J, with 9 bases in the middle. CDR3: CASSVTGNTEAFF. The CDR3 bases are TGTGCCAGCAGCGTCACAGGGAACACTGAAGCTTTCTTT.

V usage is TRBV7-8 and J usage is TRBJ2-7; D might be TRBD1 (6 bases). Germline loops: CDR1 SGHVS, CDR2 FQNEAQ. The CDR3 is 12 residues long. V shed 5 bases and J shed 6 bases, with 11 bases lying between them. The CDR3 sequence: CASSPQGREQYF. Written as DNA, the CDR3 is TGTGCCAGCAGCCCACAGGGCCGCGAGCAGTACTTC.

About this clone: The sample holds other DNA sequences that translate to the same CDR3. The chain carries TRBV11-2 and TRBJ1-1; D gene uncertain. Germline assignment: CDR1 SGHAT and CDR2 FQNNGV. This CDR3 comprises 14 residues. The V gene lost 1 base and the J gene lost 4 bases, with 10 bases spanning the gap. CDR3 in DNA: TGTGCCAGCAGCTTAGGCACGGGAAGCACTGAAGCTTTCTTT. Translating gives CASSLGTGSTEAFF. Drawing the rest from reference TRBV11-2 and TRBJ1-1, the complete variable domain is EAGVAQSPRYKIIEKRQSVAFWCNPISGHATLYWYQQILGQGPKLLIQFQNNGVVDDSQLPKDRFSAERLKGVDSTLKIQPAKLEDSAVYLCASSLGTGSTEAFFGQGTRLTVV.

This CDR3 is CASSLVLRNTEAFF. The CDR3 nucleotides are TGTGCCAGCAGCTTAGTACTAAGGAACACTGAAGCTTTCTTT. This chain uses TRBV7-9 with TRBJ1-1; no clear D. With 1 base removed from V and 1 base from J, the gap between germline ends came to 7 bases. Germline V gene lookup returns CDR1 SEHNR and CDR2 FQNEAQ (reference sequence). This CDR3 spans 14 amino acids.

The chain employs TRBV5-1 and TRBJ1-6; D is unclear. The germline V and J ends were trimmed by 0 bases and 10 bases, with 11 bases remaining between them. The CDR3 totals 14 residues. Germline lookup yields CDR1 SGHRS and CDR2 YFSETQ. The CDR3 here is CASSLAQLASPLHF. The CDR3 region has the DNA TGCGCCAGCAGCTTGGCACAGCTAGCGTCACCCCTCCACTTT.

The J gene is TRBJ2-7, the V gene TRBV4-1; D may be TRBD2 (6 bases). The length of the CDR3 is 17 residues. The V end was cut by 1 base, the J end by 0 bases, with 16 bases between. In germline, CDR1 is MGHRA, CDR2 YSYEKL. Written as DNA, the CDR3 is TGCGCCAGCAGCCAAGGAGGCCTGACTAGTCTCTCCTACGAGCAGTACTTC. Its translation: CASSQGGLTSLSYEQYF.

CDR3 DNA: TGTGCCAGCACCCAGGGGGGAGGTGATTCACCCCTCCACTTT. It yields the protein CASTQGGGDSPLHF. The chain couples TRBV18 to TRBJ1-6; 7 bases agree with TRBD1. This CDR3 contains 14 residues. The trim removed 8 bases at V and 8 bases at J, leaving 9 bases unmatched. Per germline, CDR1 KGHSH and CDR2 LQKENI.